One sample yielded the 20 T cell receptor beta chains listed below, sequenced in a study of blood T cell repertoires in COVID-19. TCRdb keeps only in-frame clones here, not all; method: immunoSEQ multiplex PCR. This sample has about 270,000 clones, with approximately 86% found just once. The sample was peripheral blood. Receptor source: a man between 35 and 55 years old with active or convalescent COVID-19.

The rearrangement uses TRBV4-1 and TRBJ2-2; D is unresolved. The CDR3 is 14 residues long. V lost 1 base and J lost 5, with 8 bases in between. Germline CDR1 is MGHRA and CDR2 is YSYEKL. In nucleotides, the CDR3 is TGCGCCAGCAGCCAAGCAGTCAGTACCGGGGAGCTGTTTTTT. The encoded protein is CASSQAVSTGELFF.

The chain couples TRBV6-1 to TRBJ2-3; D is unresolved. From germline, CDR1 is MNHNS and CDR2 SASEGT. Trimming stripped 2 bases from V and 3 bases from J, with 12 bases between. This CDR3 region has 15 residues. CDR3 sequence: CASSEQWRRTDTQYF. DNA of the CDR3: TGTGCCAGCAGTGAACAATGGCGGAGAACAGATACGCAGTATTTT.

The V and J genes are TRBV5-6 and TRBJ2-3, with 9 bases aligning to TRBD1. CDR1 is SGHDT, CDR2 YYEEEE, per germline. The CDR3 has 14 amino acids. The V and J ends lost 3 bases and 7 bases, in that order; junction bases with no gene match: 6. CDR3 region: CASSSKTGGYTQYF. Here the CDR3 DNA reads TGTGCCAGCAGCTCAAAAACAGGGGGCTATACGCAGTATTTT.

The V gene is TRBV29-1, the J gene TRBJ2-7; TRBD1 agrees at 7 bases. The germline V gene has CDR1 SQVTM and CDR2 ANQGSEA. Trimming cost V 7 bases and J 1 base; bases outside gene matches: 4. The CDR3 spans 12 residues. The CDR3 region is CSAYRGSYEQYF. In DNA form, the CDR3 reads TGCAGCGCGTACAGGGGTTCCTACGAGCAGTACTTC.

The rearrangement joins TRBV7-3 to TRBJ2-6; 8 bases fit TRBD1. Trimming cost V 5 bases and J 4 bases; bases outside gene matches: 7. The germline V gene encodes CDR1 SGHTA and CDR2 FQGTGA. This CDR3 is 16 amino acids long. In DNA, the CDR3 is TGTGCCAGCAGCCCCCAGGGGGCGCGGGGGGCCAACGTCCTGACTTTC. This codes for CASSPQGARGANVLTF.

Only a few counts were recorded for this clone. The CDR3 DNA reads as TGTGCCAGCAGCCAGGGACTAGCGGGGGGCCGTCGCGAGCAGTACTTC. It translates to CASSQGLAGGRREQYF. The V and J genes are TRBV3-1 (or the pseudogene TRBV3-2) and TRBJ2-7, with 15 bases identical to TRBD2. Germline loops: CDR1 LGHDT, CDR2 YNNKEL (reference sequence). The CDR3 sequence is 16 residues long. V trimming: 3 bases; J trimming: 6 bases; junction bases outside the gene matches: 6.

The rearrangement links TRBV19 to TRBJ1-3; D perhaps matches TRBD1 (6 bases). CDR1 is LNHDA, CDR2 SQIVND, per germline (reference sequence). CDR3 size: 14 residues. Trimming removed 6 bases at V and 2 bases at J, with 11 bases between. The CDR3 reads CASRKDRTGNTIYF. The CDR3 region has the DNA TGTGCCAGTAGAAAGGACAGAACTGGAAACACCATATATTTT. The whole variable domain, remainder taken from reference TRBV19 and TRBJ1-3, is DGGITQSPKYLFRKEGQNVTLSCEQNLNHDAMYWYRQDPGQGLRLIYYSQIVNDFQKGDIAEGYSVSREKKESFPLTVTSAQKNPTAFYLCASRKDRTGNTIYFGEGSWLTVV.

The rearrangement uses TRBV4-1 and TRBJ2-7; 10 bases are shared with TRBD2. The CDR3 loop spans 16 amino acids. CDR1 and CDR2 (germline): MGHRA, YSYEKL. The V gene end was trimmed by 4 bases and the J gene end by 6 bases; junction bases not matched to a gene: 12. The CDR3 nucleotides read TGCGCCAGCAGCCTAGCGTTCCCTAGCGGGAGCTCCGAGCAGTACTTC. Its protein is CASSLAFPSGSSEQYF.

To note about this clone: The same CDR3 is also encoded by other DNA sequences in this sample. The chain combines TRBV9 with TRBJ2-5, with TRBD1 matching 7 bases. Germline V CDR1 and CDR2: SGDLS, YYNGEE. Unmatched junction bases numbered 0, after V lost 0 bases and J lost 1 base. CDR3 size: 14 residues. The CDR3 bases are TGTGCCAGCAGCGTAGGACAGGGCCAAGAGACCCAGTACTTC. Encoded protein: CASSVGQGQETQYF.

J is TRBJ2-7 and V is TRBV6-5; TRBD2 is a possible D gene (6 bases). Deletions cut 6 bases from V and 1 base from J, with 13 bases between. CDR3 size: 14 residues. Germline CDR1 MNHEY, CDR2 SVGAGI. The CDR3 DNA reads TGTGCCAGCAGCTTATTCGGGAGATCCTACGAGCAGTACTTC. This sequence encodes CASSLFGRSYEQYF.

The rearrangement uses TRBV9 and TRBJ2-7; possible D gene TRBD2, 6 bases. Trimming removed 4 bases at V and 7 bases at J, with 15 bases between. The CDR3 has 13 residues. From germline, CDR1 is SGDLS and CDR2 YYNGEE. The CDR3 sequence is CASSPSGGREQYF. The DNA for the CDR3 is TGTGCCAGCAGCCCGTCTGGGGGGAGGGAGCAGTACTTC.

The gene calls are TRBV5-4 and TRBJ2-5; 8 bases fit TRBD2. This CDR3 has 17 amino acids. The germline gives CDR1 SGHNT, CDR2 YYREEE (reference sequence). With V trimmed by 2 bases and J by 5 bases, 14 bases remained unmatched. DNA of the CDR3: TGTGCCAGCAGCTTCCCAAGCGGGAGAGGATCTGGGGAGACCCAGTACTTC. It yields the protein CASSFPSGRGSGETQYF.

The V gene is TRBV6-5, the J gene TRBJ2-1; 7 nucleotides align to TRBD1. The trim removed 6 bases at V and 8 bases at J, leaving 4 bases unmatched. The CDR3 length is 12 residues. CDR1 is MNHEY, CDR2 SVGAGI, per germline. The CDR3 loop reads CASSPTGDEQFF. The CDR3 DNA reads TGTGCCAGCAGCCCAACAGGGGATGAGCAGTTCTTC.

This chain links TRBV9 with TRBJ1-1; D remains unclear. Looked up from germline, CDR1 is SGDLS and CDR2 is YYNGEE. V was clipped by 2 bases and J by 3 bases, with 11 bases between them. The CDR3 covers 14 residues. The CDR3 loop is CASSVAGRDTEAFF. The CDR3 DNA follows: TGTGCCAGCAGCGTCGCTGGGAGGGACACTGAAGCTTTCTTT.

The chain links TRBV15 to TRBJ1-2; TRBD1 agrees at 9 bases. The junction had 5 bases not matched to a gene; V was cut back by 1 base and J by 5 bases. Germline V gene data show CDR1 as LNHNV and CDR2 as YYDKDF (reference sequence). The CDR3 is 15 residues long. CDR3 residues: CATSRGDRDTYGYTF. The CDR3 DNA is TGTGCCACCAGCAGAGGGGACAGGGATACATATGGCTACACCTTC.

CDR3 region: CASSDRGNSPLHF. For the CDR3, the DNA is TGTGCCAGCAGTGACAGGGGTAATTCACCCCTCCACTTT. The rearrangement uses TRBV6-1 and TRBJ1-6; D possibly corresponds to TRBD1 (6 bases). The V gene's germline CDR1 is MNHNS and CDR2 SASEGT. Trimming cost V 3 bases and J 6 bases, with 6 bases left between them. This CDR3 has 13 residues.

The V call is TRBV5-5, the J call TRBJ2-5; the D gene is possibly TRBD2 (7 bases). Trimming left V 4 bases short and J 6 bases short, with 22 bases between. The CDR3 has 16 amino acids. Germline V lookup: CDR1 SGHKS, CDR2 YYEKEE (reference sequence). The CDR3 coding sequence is TGTGCCAGCAGCCCGGAGTTGCGGGGGACAACAAAGACCCAGTACTTC. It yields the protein CASSPELRGTTKTQYF.

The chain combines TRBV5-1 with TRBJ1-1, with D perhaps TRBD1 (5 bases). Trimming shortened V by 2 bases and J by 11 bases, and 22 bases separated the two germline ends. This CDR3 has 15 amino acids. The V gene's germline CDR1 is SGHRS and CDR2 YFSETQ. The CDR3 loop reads CASSFWGEVDRVAFF. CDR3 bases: TGCGCCAGCAGCTTCTGGGGGGAGGTAGATAGGGTGGCTTTCTTT.

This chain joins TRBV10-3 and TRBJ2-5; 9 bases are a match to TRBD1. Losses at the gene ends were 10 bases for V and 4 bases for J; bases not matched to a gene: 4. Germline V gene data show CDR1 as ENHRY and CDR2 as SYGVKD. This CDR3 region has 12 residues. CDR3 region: CATGTGPETQYF. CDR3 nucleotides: TGTGCCACCGGGACAGGGCCAGAGACCCAGTACTTC.

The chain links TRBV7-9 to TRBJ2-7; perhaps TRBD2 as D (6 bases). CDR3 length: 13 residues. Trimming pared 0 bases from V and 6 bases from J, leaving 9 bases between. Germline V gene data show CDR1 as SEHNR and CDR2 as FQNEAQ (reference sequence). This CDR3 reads CASSLALEGEQYF. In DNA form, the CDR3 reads TGTGCCAGCAGCTTAGCGCTGGAGGGCGAGCAGTACTTC. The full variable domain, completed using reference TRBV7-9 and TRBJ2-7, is DTGVSQNPRHKITKRGQNVTFRCDPISEHNRLYWYRQTLGQGPEFLTYFQNEAQLEKSRLLSDRFSAERPKGSFSTLEIQRTEQGDSAMYLCASSLALEGEQYFGPGTRLTVT.